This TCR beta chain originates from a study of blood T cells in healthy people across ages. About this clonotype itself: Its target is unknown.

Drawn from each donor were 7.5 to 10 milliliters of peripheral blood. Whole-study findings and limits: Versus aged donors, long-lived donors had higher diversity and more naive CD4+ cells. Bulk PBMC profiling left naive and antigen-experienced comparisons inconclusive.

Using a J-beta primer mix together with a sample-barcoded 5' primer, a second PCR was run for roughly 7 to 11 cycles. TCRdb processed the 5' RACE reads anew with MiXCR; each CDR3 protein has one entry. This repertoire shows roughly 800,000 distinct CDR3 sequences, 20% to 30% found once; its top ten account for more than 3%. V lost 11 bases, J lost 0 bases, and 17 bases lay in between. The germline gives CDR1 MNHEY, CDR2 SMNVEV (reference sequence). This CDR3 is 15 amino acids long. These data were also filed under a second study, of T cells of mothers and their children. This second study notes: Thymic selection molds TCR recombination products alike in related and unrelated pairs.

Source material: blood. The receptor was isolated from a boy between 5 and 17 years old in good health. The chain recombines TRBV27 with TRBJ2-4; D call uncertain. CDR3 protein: CAPSTGFLAKNIQYF. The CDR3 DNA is TGTGCCCCCTCCACCGGGTTTCTAGCCAAAAACATTCAGTACTTC.